The 32 T cell receptor beta chains presented below share a single source sample, sequenced in a study of CD8 T cells in ankylosing spondylitis. TCRdb re-analysed the 5' RACE reads in MiXCR, keeping a single row per CDR3 protein. The sample records under 300,000 distinct CDR3 sequences, around 10% being singletons. Sequenced sample: blood, either unsorted or a sorted T cell fraction (not recorded which). These receptors originate from a male donor with ankylosing spondylitis or in good health (not recorded which).

In this sample, this clonotype turned up many times. V is TRBV18 and J is TRBJ2-1; D might be TRBD2 (6 bases). The CDR3 consists of 15 residues. The ends were cut back, 3 bases at V and 5 bases at J, with 14 bases in the middle. Germline V gives CDR1 KGHSH, CDR2 LQKENI. CDR3 in amino acids: CASSPRDGGDNEQFF. The DNA of the CDR3 is TGTGCCAGCTCACCTCGGGACGGCGGGGACAATGAGCAGTTCTTC. Filled out from reference TRBV18 and TRBJ2-1, the complete variable domain reads NAGVMQNPRHLVRRRGQEARLRCSPMKGHSHVYWYRQLPEEGLKFMVYLQKENIIDESGMPKERFSAEFPKEGPSILRIQQVVRGDSAAYFCASSPRDGGDNEQFFGPGTRLTVL.

This clonotype was counted many times. The chain has TRBV5-1 and TRBJ2-1; the match to TRBD2 covers 9 bases. The germline V gene encodes CDR1 SGHRS and CDR2 YFSETQ. The CDR3 spans 17 residues. The V gene end was trimmed by 7 bases and the J gene end by 1 base; junction bases not matched to a gene: 12. The chain's CDR3 is CASYEAGGVLSYNEQFF. The CDR3 coding sequence is TGCGCCAGCTATGAAGCGGGAGGAGTTTTGTCCTACAATGAGCAGTTCTTC. Full variable domain (outside the CDR3, taken from reference TRBV5-1 and TRBJ2-1): KAGVTQTPRYLIKTRGQQVTLSCSPISGHRSVSWYQQTPGQGLQFLFEYFSETQRNKGNFPGRFSGRQFSNSRSEMNVSTLELGDSALYLCASYEAGGVLSYNEQFFGPGTRLTVL.

V and J are TRBV20-1 and TRBJ2-7, with D possibly called TRBD1 or TRBD2 (6 bases each). The germline V gene has CDR1 DFQATT and CDR2 SNEGSKA (reference sequence). V dropped 3 bases and J dropped 6 bases, with 15 bases sitting between them. CDR3 length equals 13 residues. The CDR3 protein is CSASGGAASEQYF. The DNA for the CDR3 is TGCAGTGCTAGCGGGGGCGCAGCATCCGAGCAGTACTTC.

This clonotype was detected many times. This chain uses TRBV29-1 with TRBJ2-3; a possible D gene is TRBD2 (6 bases). Trimming removed 1 base from V and 4 bases from J, with 15 bases in between. The CDR3 loop spans 15 amino acids. CDR1 and CDR2 (germline): SQVTM, ANQGSEA. The CDR3 nucleotides are TGCAGCGTTGAAGGGGACTTTCTTAGGGCAGATACGCAGTATTTT. It yields the protein CSVEGDFLRADTQYF.

The gene calls are TRBV2 and TRBJ1-2; D is ambiguous. Looked up from germline, CDR1 is SNHLY and CDR2 is FYNNEI. The CDR3 runs 15 residues. Trimming took off 4 bases at V and 5 bases at J, with 17 bases between the two ends. This CDR3 reads CASSVVSVGRYGYTF. The CDR3 DNA is TGTGCCAGCAGTGTGGTTAGCGTAGGCCGGTATGGCTACACCTTC.

This clonotype was seen a few times. The chain is built from TRBV7-2 and TRBJ2-7; 9 nucleotides match TRBD2. Germline CDR1 and CDR2: SGHTA and FQGNSA. This CDR3 has 14 residues. V was clipped by 5 bases and J by 6 bases; unmatched bases: 8. The CDR3 loop is CASSGTSMGREQYF. The CDR3 nucleotides are TGTGCCAGCAGCGGGACTAGCATGGGCCGCGAGCAGTACTTC.

Ten or more counts support this clonotype. The J gene is TRBJ2-3, the V gene TRBV5-1; D is ambiguous. The germline V gene encodes CDR1 SGHRS and CDR2 YFSETQ. The CDR3 extends over 12 amino acids. The V end lost 6 bases, the J end lost 4 bases, and 9 bases lay between the germline ends. CDR3 sequence: CASNPPPDTQYF. CDR3 bases: TGCGCCAGCAACCCTCCTCCAGATACGCAGTATTTT.

The table lists this clonotype with many counts. The V call is TRBV9, the J call TRBJ2-1; 9 nucleotides match TRBD2. This CDR3 contains 16 residues. V shed 4 bases, J shed 9 bases, and the junction held 14 bases outside the gene matches. Germline V lookup: CDR1 SGDLS, CDR2 YYNGEE. The CDR3 coding sequence is TGTGCCAGCAGCCTCATAGCGGGGGCCCCAGATAGTGAGCAGTTCTTC. Its translation: CASSLIAGAPDSEQFF. The whole variable domain, filled in from reference TRBV9 and TRBJ2-1, reads DSGVTQTPKHLITATGQRVTLRCSPRSGDLSVYWYQQSLDQGLQFLIQYYNGEERAKGNILERFSAQQFPDLHSELNLSSLELGDSALYFCASSLIAGAPDSEQFFGPGTRLTVL.

This clonotype was detected ten times or more. The chain uses TRBV7-6 and TRBJ2-1; TRBD1 might be the D (6 bases). V gave up 0 bases and J gave up 13 bases, with 13 bases separating them. The CDR3 consists of 13 residues. Germline CDR1 and CDR2: SGHVS and FNYEAQ. CDR3 DNA sequence: TGTGCCAGCAGCTTAGCGGGGGCCTCGGTACAGTTCTTC. It codes for CASSLAGASVQFF.

This clonotype was recorded at least ten times. This chain joins TRBV12-3 or TRBV12-4 and TRBJ1-6, with D possibly being TRBD1 (6 bases). The V gene lost 3 bases and the J gene lost 14 bases, with 14 bases spanning the gap. The CDR3 runs 13 residues. The CDR3 protein is CASSFKFKGALHF. The CDR3 region has the DNA TGTGCCAGCAGTTTTAAGTTCAAGGGGGCCCTCCACTTT.

This clonotype was observed many times. This sequence joins TRBV3-1 and TRBJ2-2, with D tentatively TRBD1 (6 bases). The CDR3 sequence is 17 residues long. Germline CDR1 LGHDT, CDR2 YNNKEL (reference sequence). V gave up 4 bases and J gave up 5 bases, with 20 bases separating them. CDR3 amino acids: CASSLSRKWGQTGELFF. CDR3 DNA: TGTGCCAGCAGCCTATCCCGGAAGTGGGGGCAGACCGGGGAGCTGTTTTTT.

This clonotype was seen at least ten times. The chain uses TRBV12-3 or TRBV12-4 and TRBJ2-1; D is unresolved. CDR3 length equals 14 residues. V shed 3 bases and J shed 3 bases, with 9 bases lying between them. CDR3 region: CASSFIPYYNEQFF. CDR3 in DNA: TGTGCCAGCAGTTTCATCCCCTACTACAATGAGCAGTTCTTC.

This clonotype was detected many times. The chain links TRBV20-1 to TRBJ2-5; D remains ambiguous. Germline V gene data show CDR1 as DFQATT and CDR2 as SNEGSKA (reference sequence). The CDR3 length is 12 residues. V lost 0 bases, J lost 2 bases, and 4 bases lay in between. The CDR3 region has the DNA TGCAGTGCTAGAGAACAGCAAGAGACCCAGTACTTC. Its protein product is CSAREQQETQYF.

This clonotype came up many times. The chain links TRBV5-1 to TRBJ2-7; D gene ambiguous. CDR1 SGHRS and CDR2 YFSETQ come from the germline V gene. This CDR3 region has 14 residues. V shed 4 bases and J shed 6 bases, with 17 bases lying between them. CDR3 sequence reads: CASSLTGQAREQYF. CDR3 DNA: TGCGCCAGCAGCCTAACGGGTCAAGCTCGCGAGCAGTACTTC.

The chain links TRBV2 to TRBJ1-2; D gene unclear. The V gene lost 7 bases and the J gene lost 5 bases, with 17 bases spanning the gap. The CDR3 has 14 residues. In germline, CDR1 is SNHLY, CDR2 FYNNEI. In DNA form, the CDR3 reads TGTGCCAGCAACCCCGAAAGGCAGGCTTATGGCTACACCTTC. Its translation: CASNPERQAYGYTF.

This clonotype was counted ten times or more. V and J are TRBV12-3 or TRBV12-4 and TRBJ2-6, with D possibly matching TRBD1 (6 bases). The CDR3 extends over 15 amino acids. V dropped 7 bases and J dropped 0 bases, with 10 bases sitting between them. CDR3 coding DNA: TGTGCCAGCACCGGGACATCCTCTGGGGCCAACGTCCTGACTTTC. The encoded protein is CASTGTSSGANVLTF.

The chain combines TRBV6-5 with TRBJ2-1; tentative D call: TRBD1 (6 bases). This CDR3 region has 15 residues. Trimming removed 6 bases from V and 1 base from J, with 13 bases in between. The germline CDR1 and CDR2 sequences are MNHEY and SVGAGI. In DNA, the CDR3 is TGTGCCAGCAGCAACCCGGACAGTTCCTACAATGAGCAGTTCTTC. It yields the protein CASSNPDSSYNEQFF.

This clonotype was counted many times. The gene calls are TRBV20-1 and TRBJ2-1; 11 bases are shared with TRBD2. With V trimmed by 5 bases and J by 8 bases, 5 bases remained unmatched. This CDR3 is 13 amino acids long. Germline V gene lookup returns CDR1 DFQATT and CDR2 SNEGSKA (reference sequence). Written as DNA, the CDR3 is TGCAGTGCTTTAGCGGGGGGGCAACATGAGCAGTTCTTC. It is translated as CSALAGGQHEQFF.

At least ten counts were recorded for this clonotype. The chain's CDR3 is CASSDDYNYGYTF. Written as DNA, the CDR3 is TGTGCCAGCAGTGACGACTATAACTATGGCTACACCTTC. The chain links TRBV6-1 to TRBJ1-2; D uncertain. Trimming removed 3 bases at V and 1 base at J, with 6 bases between. The length of the CDR3 is 13 residues. The germline CDR1 and CDR2 sequences are MNHNS and SASEGT.

The chain has TRBV12-3 or TRBV12-4 and TRBJ1-1, with a possible D match to TRBD1 (6 bases). The V gene lost 7 bases and the J gene lost 1 base, with 25 bases spanning the gap. The CDR3 contains 18 residues. DNA of the CDR3: TGTGCCAGCACCCCGGTTCGGGTTTCTGCAGGGGCGAACACTGAAGCTTTCTTT. It yields the protein CASTPVRVSAGANTEAFF.

The rearrangement uses TRBV3-1 and TRBJ1-2; D is unclear. The ends were cut back, 1 base at V and 4 bases at J, with 7 bases in the middle. Germline-derived CDR1 and CDR2 are LGHDT and YNNKEL (reference sequence). The CDR3 has 13 amino acids. The chain's CDR3 is CASSQAGSYGYTF. As DNA, the CDR3 is TGTGCCAGCAGCCAAGCGGGTTCCTATGGCTACACCTTC.

The chain couples TRBV20-1 to TRBJ2-5, with 14 nucleotides matching TRBD2. Germline V lookup: CDR1 DFQATT, CDR2 SNEGSKA (reference sequence). This CDR3 region has 17 residues. V dropped 3 bases and J dropped 0; count of bases not matched to a gene: 6. CDR3 sequence: CSARGTSGGLYQETQYF. In DNA form, the CDR3 reads TGCAGTGCTAGGGGGACTAGCGGGGGCTTGTACCAAGAGACCCAGTACTTC.

Only a few counts were recorded for this clonotype. The rearrangement joins TRBV3-1 to TRBJ2-5; D uncertain. Trimming removed 5 bases from V and 1 base from J, with 8 bases in between. Germline V gene data show CDR1 as LGHDT and CDR2 as YNNKEL (reference sequence). This CDR3 is 13 amino acids long. The DNA for the CDR3 is TGTGCCAGCAGCACCATGATCCAAGAGACCCAGTACTTC. It specifies CASSTMIQETQYF.

At least ten counts were recorded for this clonotype. The V and J genes are TRBV6-1 and TRBJ2-2; no clear D. The V end lost 6 bases, the J end lost 5 bases, and 16 bases lay between the germline ends. Germline V gene sequence: CDR1 MNHNS, CDR2 SASEGT. The CDR3 spans 15 residues. The CDR3 loop is CASSNSVESTGELFF. CDR3 DNA sequence: TGTGCCAGCAGCAATTCAGTCGAAAGTACCGGGGAGCTGTTTTTT.

This clonotype was counted ten times or more. This rearrangement joins TRBV28 to TRBJ1-5; TRBD1 is a possible D gene (5 bases). Trimming took off 3 bases at V and 10 bases at J, with 19 bases between the two ends. Germline V gene sequence: CDR1 MDHEN, CDR2 SYDVKM. The CDR3 runs 15 residues. Here the CDR3 DNA reads TGTGCCAGCAGTTTGACAGCCTGGGAAAGGGTACCCCAGCATTTT. Translating it yields CASSLTAWERVPQHF.

There are many counts of this clonotype. The chain joins TRBV5-1 to TRBJ2-3; D is unclear. Between the trimmed V and J ends, which lost 4 bases and 8 bases, there was a span of 20 bases. The V gene's germline CDR1 is SGHRS and CDR2 YFSETQ. CDR3 length: 15 residues. CDR3 region: CASSPTASDLSTQYF. Here the CDR3 DNA reads TGCGCCAGCAGCCCCACCGCGAGCGACCTCTCTACGCAGTATTTT.

With regard to this clonotype: This may come from a read error, since a much larger clone is one base off. The gene calls are TRBV20-1 and TRBJ2-5, with D possibly being TRBD1 (5 bases). The CDR3 loop spans 10 amino acids. The germline V and J ends were trimmed by 7 bases and 12 bases, with 15 bases remaining between them. Germline V CDR1 and CDR2: DFQATT, SNEGSKA (reference sequence). The CDR3 nucleotides are TGCAGTGTCAATGTAGGGGCCAAGTACTTC. Protein: CSVNVGAKYF.

The CDR3 bases are TGTGCCAGCAGGAAAGCGGGGGGATCAAATACGCAGTATTTT. Its protein is CASRKAGGSNTQYF. The genes are TRBV13 and TRBJ2-3; the match to TRBD2 covers 9 bases. Germline lookup yields CDR1 PRHDT and CDR2 FYEKMQ (reference sequence). The CDR3 sequence is 14 residues long. Unmatched junction bases numbered 8, after V lost 6 bases and J lost 7 bases.

This clonotype was seen repeatedly, ten times or more. V gene TRBV20-1 combines with J gene TRBJ2-1, with 9 bases matching TRBD2. The V and J ends lost 6 bases and 1 base, in that order; junction bases with no gene match: 7. Germline CDR1 is DFQATT and CDR2 is SNEGSKA (reference sequence). This CDR3 has 15 residues. The CDR3 loop is CSAPLSGSSYNEQFF. The CDR3 DNA reads as TGCAGTGCCCCCCTTAGCGGGAGTTCCTACAATGAGCAGTTCTTC.

The chain is built from TRBV27 and TRBJ2-1, with D perhaps TRBD1 or TRBD2 (6 bases each). V was pared by 5 bases and J by 6 bases, with 17 bases between. The CDR3 has 15 amino acids. Germline V gives CDR1 MNHEY, CDR2 SMNVEV (reference sequence). The CDR3 spells CASSLGGGGPNEQFF. The CDR3 DNA reads as TGTGCCAGCAGTCTTGGTGGAGGGGGTCCCAATGAGCAGTTCTTC.

This clonotype appeared many times. The rearrangement joins TRBV20-1 to TRBJ2-2; the D gene is possibly TRBD2 (6 bases). From germline, CDR1 is DFQATT and CDR2 SNEGSKA (reference sequence). The length of the CDR3 is 16 residues. V lost 0 bases, J lost 4 bases, and 15 bases lay in between. CDR3 DNA: TGCAGTGCTAGAGATCTTCGGGGGTGGGGCACCGGGGAGCTGTTTTTT. Its protein is CSARDLRGWGTGELFF.

This clonotype was detected many times. This sequence joins TRBV20-1 and TRBJ1-1; no firm D call. The V end was cut by 6 bases, the J end by 4 bases, with 27 bases between. Germline values: CDR1 DFQATT, CDR2 SNEGSKA (reference sequence). The CDR3 has 17 residues. CDR3 residues: CSAMALSDRWVRTEAFF. CDR3 nucleotide sequence: TGCAGTGCGATGGCTCTATCCGACCGTTGGGTTCGCACTGAAGCTTTCTTT.